A selection of T cell receptor beta chains follows, all from one sample in a study of OX40 agonist ivuxolimab in advanced cancers. TCRdb keeps only in-frame clones here, not all; method: immunoSEQ multiplex PCR. In the table there are about 70,000 clones, around 85% of which are singletons. Here the sequenced sample was CD4+ or CD8+ T cells sorted from blood, taken in a trial of the OX40 agonist ivuxolimab. These receptors all come from an adult with an advanced solid tumor such as melanoma, head and neck, liver or kidney cancer. Each CDR3 is given with its conserved first and last residue. A D gene is named only where the DNA matches it firmly. Rows may omit the clone size; those that give it use once, few, many or a size class.

cdr3_nt	cdr3_aa	j_call	v_call	clone_size	d_call
TGTGCCAGCAGCGTAGCTATGGGAGGCACTGAAGCTTTCTTT	CASSVAMGGTEAFF	TRBJ1-1	TRBV9	.	.
TGTGCCAGCAGCCCCGTCGGGGGGGCGAACGAGCAGTACTTC	CASSPVGGANEQYF	TRBJ2-7	TRBV6-5	medium-sized	TRBD2
TGCGCCAGCCCCGGACAGGGGGCACATCAGCCCCAGCATTTT	CASPGQGAHQPQHF	TRBJ1-5	TRBV23-1	.	TRBD1
TGTGCCAGCAGCCAAGTTTGGGAGGGAGCGAACACTGAAGCTTTCTTT	CASSQVWEGANTEAFF	TRBJ1-1	TRBV4-2	once	.
TGTGCCAGCAGTGGCGACAGTAATTCACCCCTCCACTTT	CASSGDSNSPLHF	TRBJ1-6	TRBV6-1	.	.
TGTGCCAGCAGCCCCCGGACAGTCCAATACAATGAGCAGTTCTTC	CASSPRTVQYNEQFF	TRBJ2-1	TRBV7-6	.	.
TGTGCCAGCAGCCGACGGGGCTATAATTCACCCCTCCACTTT	CASSRRGYNSPLHF	TRBJ1-6	TRBV5-8	.	.
TGTGCCAGCAGTTTTGTAGGGGGCGGTGAGCAGTACTTC	CASSFVGGGEQYF	TRBJ2-7	TRBV27	.	TRBD1
TGTGCCAGCAGTGGACTAGCGGGGGTGCTCTACGAGCAGTACTTC	CASSGLAGVLYEQYF	TRBJ2-7	TRBV7-2	.	TRBD2
TGTGCCAGCAGTCACGGGACTAGCGGGAGAAAAGAGCAGTACTTC	CASSHGTSGRKEQYF	TRBJ2-7	TRBV6-6	.	TRBD2
TGTGCCAGCAGTGCCCGACAGATAAGCAGCTCCTACAATGAGCAGTTCTTC	CASSARQISSSYNEQFF	TRBJ2-1	TRBV28	.	.
TGTGCCAGCAGTGAACATGGGGGTGCGACAGATACGCAGTATTTT	CASSEHGGATDTQYF	TRBJ2-3	TRBV2	.	.
TGTGCCAGCAGTGACGACAGGGCAGGAGGCTACACCTTC	CASSDDRAGGYTF	TRBJ1-2	TRBV6-4	.	TRBD1
TGTGCCATCAGTGTTAGCGGGAGCGCAGATACGCAGTATTTT	CAISVSGSADTQYF	TRBJ2-3	TRBV10-3	.	TRBD2
TGTGCCAGCAGCTATTCCGGGACACAGCAGTTCTTC	CASSYSGTQQFF	TRBJ2-1	TRBV2	.	.
TGTGCCAGCAGTTACGGACCGACCTACGAGCAGTACTTC	CASSYGPTYEQYF	TRBJ2-7	TRBV6-7	.	.
TGTGCCAGCAGCCCGAGGGCCTACGAGCAGTACTTC	CASSPRAYEQYF	TRBJ2-7	TRBV5-8	.	.
TGTGCCAGCAGCCCGAAACAAGGCTTCAACACTGAAGCTTTCTTT	CASSPKQGFNTEAFF	TRBJ1-1	TRBV5-4	.	.
TGCGCCAGCAGCTTGGCGGGGAACGAGCAGTACTTC	CASSLAGNEQYF	TRBJ2-7	TRBV5-1	.	.
TGTGCCAGCAGCCAAGAGAGCCGCTCAGATACGCAGTATTTT	CASSQESRSDTQYF	TRBJ2-3	TRBV14	.	.
TGTGCCAGCAGCTTAGTGCAGAACACTGAAGCTTTCTTT	CASSLVQNTEAFF	TRBJ1-1	TRBV11-2	.	.
TGTGCCAGCAGCTTCCGGTTAGGCGCGGCCTACAATGAGCAGTTCTTC	CASSFRLGAAYNEQFF	TRBJ2-1	TRBV7-6	.	.
TGTGCCAGCAGCTCAGCGTCGTACAGGGATGAGCAGTTCTTC	CASSSASYRDEQFF	TRBJ2-1	TRBV9	.	.
TGTGCCAGTAGTTCTAGACAGGTGGCAACTAATGAAAAACTGTTTTTT	CASSSRQVATNEKLFF	TRBJ1-4	TRBV19	.	.
TGTGCCAGCAGCCTTAAGACAGGGGCTCCCTACGAGCAGTACTTC	CASSLKTGAPYEQYF	TRBJ2-7	TRBV5-4	.	TRBD1
TGTGCCATCAGTGATGGCCAGGAAGCTTTCTTT	CAISDGQEAFF	TRBJ1-1	TRBV10-3	.	.
TGTGCCAGCAGCGGAAGACAGGCCGCCGCACAAGAGACCCAGTACTTC	CASSGRQAAAQETQYF	TRBJ2-5	TRBV9	.	.
TGTGCCAGCAGTCTGCCGGGACCGAATGAAAAACTGTTTTTT	CASSLPGPNEKLFF	TRBJ1-4	TRBV6-6	.	.
TGTGCCAGCAGCCCCCGAACCGGGACAGAAAAACTGTTTTTT	CASSPRTGTEKLFF	TRBJ1-4	TRBV11-3	.	.
TGTGCCAGCAGCCCAAGACAGCTTATGAACACTGAAGCTTTCTTT	CASSPRQLMNTEAFF	TRBJ1-1	TRBV11-2	.	.
TGTGCCAGCAGCTATGACAGGGGCGGGGGCTACACCTTC	CASSYDRGGGYTF	TRBJ1-2	TRBV7-9	.	TRBD1
TGCGCCAGCAGCTCCCAGGGGGCCGGGGAGCTGTTTTTT	CASSSQGAGELFF	TRBJ2-2	TRBV5-1	.	TRBD1
TGCGCCAGCAGCCAAGCCTGGGGACAGGGAGCCTACGAGCAGTACTTC	CASSQAWGQGAYEQYF	TRBJ2-7	TRBV4-3	.	TRBD1
TGTGCCAGCAGTGCCCCGTATGAGCTGAACACTGAAGCTTTCTTT	CASSAPYELNTEAFF	TRBJ1-1	TRBV25-1	.	.
TGTGCCAGCAGTGGAGGTTGGGGGGGCTCGGTGGACACCATATATTTT	CASSGGWGGSVDTIYF	TRBJ1-3	TRBV6-1	.	.
TGCGCCAGCAGTCCGCTAGCGGGAGAAGGAGAGCAGTACTTC	CASSPLAGEGEQYF	TRBJ2-7	TRBV5-1	.	TRBD2
TGTGCCAGCAGTGAAGGCAGAAGCACAGATACGCAGTATTTT	CASSEGRSTDTQYF	TRBJ2-3	TRBV6-1	.	.
TGTGCCACCAGCAGAGGCCGGGACAGGGTGATGGTGGGCAATCAGCCCCAGCATTTT	CATSRGRDRVMVGNQPQHF	TRBJ1-5	TRBV15	.	TRBD1
TGTGCCACCACAATGGCGGGGGGAGGCACAGATACGCAGTATTTT	CATTMAGGGTDTQYF	TRBJ2-3	TRBV15	.	TRBD2
TGTGCCAGCAGCTCATCATTGAACACTGAAGCTTTCTTT	CASSSSLNTEAFF	TRBJ1-1	TRBV7-3	.	.
TGTGCCAGCAGCTTACCCCGACGATTAGCGGTCCACAATGAGCAGTTCTTC	CASSLPRRLAVHNEQFF	TRBJ2-1	TRBV7-8	few	.
TGTGCCAGCAACAAACCAGACAGGGGGGAAAATCAGCCCCAGCATTTT	CASNKPDRGENQPQHF	TRBJ1-5	TRBV27	once	TRBD1
TGCGCCAGCAGCCAACTAGCGGGAGTCGGTACCGGGGAGCTGTTTTTT	CASSQLAGVGTGELFF	TRBJ2-2	TRBV5-1	.	TRBD2
TGCGCCAGCAGCCAATCACTAGCGGGGGGAGGGCAGTTCTTC	CASSQSLAGGGQFF	TRBJ2-1	TRBV4-3	.	TRBD2
TGTGCCAGCAGTTACTCGGGGGAGGCCAAAAACATTCAGTACTTC	CASSYSGEAKNIQYF	TRBJ2-4	TRBV6-6	.	.
TGTGCCAGCAGTTACTCGGGGAAGGGCACTGAAGCTTTCTTT	CASSYSGKGTEAFF	TRBJ1-1	TRBV6-5	.	.
TGTGCCTGGAGTGTTGGTGGAGGTGGTGAAAAACTGTTTTTT	CAWSVGGGGEKLFF	TRBJ1-4	TRBV30	.	.
TGTGCCAGCAGTGAAGTCCCGGACAGGTGGGGTTACGAGCAGTACTTC	CASSEVPDRWGYEQYF	TRBJ2-7	TRBV6-1	.	TRBD1
TGTGCCAGCAGCTCCGGGACTTATAATTCACCCCTCCACTTT	CASSSGTYNSPLHF	TRBJ1-6	TRBV13	.	.
TGTGCCAGCTCACAGAAGGGGAATGAAAAACTGTTTTTT	CASSQKGNEKLFF	TRBJ1-4	TRBV18	.	.
TGTGCCAGCAGCCCAAGGACGGTCGGGGTGACCCAGTACTTC	CASSPRTVGVTQYF	TRBJ2-5	TRBV7-2	.	.
TGTGCCAGCAGTGACACACCCGGAGATACGCAGTATTTT	CASSDTPGDTQYF	TRBJ2-3	TRBV6-4	.	.
TGTGCCAGCAGCCTTGGGAACCTCTATGGCTACACCTTC	CASSLGNLYGYTF	TRBJ1-2	TRBV6-6	.	.